This T cell receptor beta chain was captured by sequencing in a study of liver allograft versus peripheral blood T cells. Study details: Liver transplant recipients had T cell receptor repertoires compared between transplanted liver and peripheral blood.

MiXCR was run by TCRdb on the reads, yielding one entry per CDR3 protein. The repertoire holds 14,000 or so distinct CDR3 sequences, with approximately 22% as singletons. Notes on this clonotype: Its cognate antigen is unknown.

Germline V lookup: CDR1 GTSNPN, CDR2 SVGIG (reference sequence). Trimming pared 1 base from V and 2 bases from J, leaving 11 bases between. This CDR3 contains 15 residues. Study-wide results and limits: Intragraft T cell receptor repertoires of liver allografts were reportedly distinct from those in peripheral blood.

The chain uses TRBV30 and TRBJ1-4; D is uncertain. The clonotype originates from a human patient who had a liver transplant. Some T cells may be the graft donor's. The chain's CDR3 is CAWSADPQTNEKLFF. The CDR3 DNA follows: TGTGCCTGGAGTGCCGATCCCCAGACTAATGAAAAACTGTTTTTT.